A single sample is the source of the 24 T cell receptor beta chains below, sequenced in a study of blood T cell repertoires in COVID-19. The data were produced by immunoSEQ multiplex PCR, yet TCRdb's version contains in-frame clones alone and is incomplete. The sample shows around 200,000 clones, around 82% of them seen only once. The sequenced material came from peripheral blood. The source is a woman between 70 and 85 years old with acute or convalescent COVID-19.

This clone was found once. The chain carries TRBV2 and TRBJ1-5; 9 bases agree with TRBD1. From germline, CDR1 is SNHLY and CDR2 FYNNEI. The CDR3 sequence is 15 residues long. The trim removed 6 bases at V and 1 base at J, leaving 4 bases unmatched. CDR3: CASRTGTGSNQPQHF. The CDR3 nucleotides read TGTGCCAGCAGAACCGGGACAGGGAGCAATCAGCCCCAGCATTTT.

The chain carries TRBV2 and TRBJ2-3, with 11 bases aligning to TRBD1. The length of the CDR3 is 14 residues. The germline V gene encodes CDR1 SNHLY and CDR2 FYNNEI. With 7 bases clipped from V and 5 bases from J, the junction kept 5 bases outside the gene matches. CDR3: CASTGQGAEDTQYF. The CDR3 DNA follows: TGTGCCAGCACCGGACAGGGGGCAGAAGATACGCAGTATTTT.

CDR3 DNA: TGTGCCAGCAGTGACGCCGGGACAGGGCGATTCTCTGGAAACACCATATATTTT. Its protein product is CASSDAGTGRFSGNTIYF. The chain recombines TRBV27 with TRBJ1-3; TRBD1 matches at 9 bases. V shed 5 bases and J 0 bases; nucleotides not matched to a gene: 11. CDR3 length: 18 residues. CDR1 MNHEY and CDR2 SMNVEV come from the germline V gene (reference sequence).

The V and J genes are TRBV6-1 and TRBJ2-7; TRBD1 agrees at 11 bases. Germline assignment: CDR1 MNHNS and CDR2 SASEGT. V was clipped by 3 bases and J by 2 bases; unmatched bases: 9. There are 17 residues in the CDR3. The CDR3 DNA is TGTGCCAGCAGTGACCCCTGGACAGGGGGCTATACCTACGAGCAGTACTTC. Translation: CASSDPWTGGYTYEQYF.

The gene calls are TRBV19 and TRBJ2-7, with a tentative D call TRBD1 (5 bases). CDR1 is LNHDA, CDR2 SQIVND, per germline (reference sequence). V shed 1 base and J shed 7 bases, with 5 bases lying between them. This CDR3 comprises 11 residues. CDR3 DNA: TGTGCCAGTAGTATAGCAGGGGAGCAGTACTTC. Amino acids: CASSIAGEQYF.

This chain joins TRBV6-5 and TRBJ1-6, with D maybe TRBD1 (5 bases). The CDR3 runs 14 residues. The germline V gene has CDR1 MNHEY and CDR2 SVGAGI. Trimming pared 2 bases from V and 9 bases from J, leaving 11 bases between. CDR3 nucleotides: TGTGCCAGCAGTTACGGAGACAGTAGTTCACCCCTCCACTTT. Translating gives CASSYGDSSSPLHF.

The V call is TRBV28, the J call TRBJ2-3; 7 bases match TRBD1. Germline-derived CDR1 and CDR2 are MDHEN and SYDVKM. Trimming at V came to 4 bases and at J to 2 bases, leaving 6 bases not matched to a gene. This CDR3 has 15 residues. The CDR3: CASSSRQGYTDTQYF. In DNA, the CDR3 is TGTGCCAGCAGTTCGCGACAGGGATACACAGATACGCAGTATTTT.

V is TRBV7-9 and J is TRBJ1-1; unclear D gene. Germline CDR1 and CDR2: SEHNR and FQNEAQ (reference sequence). V lost 10 bases and J 7 bases, leaving 13 bases between the germline ends. The CDR3 is 11 residues long. CDR3 sequence: CANTFHSEAFF. The DNA for the CDR3 is TGTGCCAATACTTTCCACAGTGAAGCTTTCTTT.

The chain recombines TRBV9 with TRBJ1-2; weak D call: TRBD1 (6 bases). The CDR3 is 16 amino acids. Germline assignment: CDR1 SGDLS and CDR2 YYNGEE. V was trimmed by 3 bases and J by 2 bases, leaving 17 bases between them. The CDR3 sequence is CASSASTGTMNYGYTF. In DNA, the CDR3 is TGTGCCAGCAGCGCGTCTACCGGGACAATGAACTATGGCTACACCTTC.

The chain combines TRBV11-2 with TRBJ1-2, with D possibly being TRBD1 (6 bases). In germline, CDR1 is SGHAT, CDR2 FQNNGV. Trimming removed 0 bases at V and 7 bases at J, with 6 bases between. The CDR3 runs to 12 residues. CDR3 sequence (DNA): TGTGCCAGCAGCTTAGAGGGGGCTGGCTACACCTTC. It translates to CASSLEGAGYTF.

This clone was picked up a small number of times. V is TRBV27 and J is TRBJ2-3; D remains unclear. The CDR3 is 15 residues long. V was cut by 8 bases and J by 0 bases, with 15 bases left in between. The germline V gene has CDR1 MNHEY and CDR2 SMNVEV (reference sequence). The CDR3 nucleotides read TGTGCCAGCGCCGGAGTGGCTTTAAGCACAGATACGCAGTATTTT. Protein sequence: CASAGVALSTDTQYF.

This clone was counted a few times. The chain employs TRBV7-9 and TRBJ2-3; 11 nucleotides line up with TRBD2. From germline, CDR1 is SEHNR and CDR2 FQNEAQ (reference sequence). The V segment lost 4 bases and the J segment 1 base; nucleotides outside the gene matches: 4. The CDR3 is 16 residues long. The CDR3 is CASSWGTSGRTDTQYF. CDR3 bases: TGTGCCAGCAGCTGGGGGACTAGCGGCCGCACAGATACGCAGTATTTT.

The chain is built from TRBV7-2 and TRBJ1-4; 8 bases match TRBD1. Losses at the gene ends were 1 base for V and 10 bases for J; bases not matched to a gene: 14. The CDR3 is 17 amino acids. Looked up from germline, CDR1 is SGHTA and CDR2 is FQGNSA. CDR3 in DNA: TGTGCCAGCAGCTTAGGTTCACAGGGGGGGTCGGCGGCAAAACTGTTTTTT. Its protein is CASSLGSQGGSAAKLFF.

The chain employs TRBV6-5 and TRBJ1-1; 7 nucleotides agree with TRBD1. The CDR3 is 13 amino acids. Germline CDR1 reads MNHEY; CDR2 reads SVGAGI. J lost 4 bases, V lost 8 bases, and 7 bases had no gene match. CDR3 DNA: TGTGCCAGCTCACAGGGGTGGGGCACTGAAGCTTTCTTT. Amino acid sequence: CASSQGWGTEAFF.

The CDR3 nucleotides are TGTGCCAGCAGCCCGGGACTAGTCCATGAGCAGTTCTTC. Translated, it gives CASSPGLVHEQFF. The gene calls are TRBV5-4 and TRBJ2-1, with 8 bases matching TRBD2. This CDR3 is 13 amino acids long. After removal of 4 bases from V and 8 bases from J, the junction contained 5 bases not matched to a gene. Germline CDR1 and CDR2: SGHNT and YYREEE (reference sequence).

The chain recombines TRBV27 with TRBJ1-5; no clear D gene. The CDR3 totals 14 residues. Germline CDR1 is MNHEY and CDR2 is SMNVEV (reference sequence). Trimming shortened V by 4 bases and J by 0 bases, and 7 bases separated the two germline ends. In DNA, the CDR3 is TGTGCCAGCAGTTCGACATATAGCAATCAGCCCCAGCATTTT. This sequence encodes CASSSTYSNQPQHF.

The V gene is TRBV5-6, the J gene TRBJ1-3; D is unclear. This CDR3 contains 14 residues. The germline V gene has CDR1 SGHDT and CDR2 YYEEEE. V was pared by 6 bases and J by 2 bases, with 12 bases between. The CDR3 bases are TGTGCCAGCACCGCGCAATACCCTGGAAACACCATATATTTT. It codes for CASTAQYPGNTIYF.

Worth noting for this clone: The junction and the germline gene differ at one end; a read error may be behind it. The CDR3 sequence is CASREGQGARHEQFF. In nucleotides, the CDR3 is TGTGCCAGCAGAGAAGGACAGGGGGCCCGTCATGAGCAGTTCTTC. The chain employs TRBV2 and TRBJ2-1; 11 bases fit TRBD1. The germline V gene encodes CDR1 SNHLY and CDR2 FYNNEI. CDR3 length: 15 amino acids.

The genes are TRBV2 and TRBJ2-5; 7 bases match TRBD2. The CDR3 consists of 14 residues. J gave up 3 bases and V 7 bases, and 8 bases lay outside the gene matches. Germline CDR1 reads SNHLY; CDR2 reads FYNNEI. The CDR3 region has the DNA TGTGCCAGCACGGGCGGGAGTAGGGAAGAGACCCAGTACTTC. It encodes CASTGGSREETQYF.

The CDR3 region has the DNA TGTGCCAGTGGCATGGGCCCGGAAGCTTTCTTT. The encoded protein is CASGMGPEAFF. The chain combines TRBV19 with TRBJ1-1; no firm D call. V gave up 8 bases and J gave up 8 bases, with 12 bases separating them. This CDR3 has 11 amino acids. CDR1 is LNHDA and CDR2 is SQIVND in the germline V gene (reference sequence).

Here the CDR3 DNA reads TGTGCCAGCAGTTGGGACAACCAAGAGACCCAGTACTTC. Its protein is CASSWDNQETQYF. The chain carries TRBV28 and TRBJ2-5; D might be TRBD1 (6 bases). Deletions cut 4 bases from V and 0 bases from J, with 6 bases between. The germline gives CDR1 MDHEN, CDR2 SYDVKM. CDR3 size: 13 residues.

This rearrangement joins TRBV24-1 to TRBJ1-2, with 8 bases lining up with TRBD1. Germline CDR1 is KGHDR and CDR2 is SFDVKD. V shed 9 bases and J 3 bases; nucleotides not matched to a gene: 11. This CDR3 region has 15 residues. This CDR3 reads CATHPGQGRDYGYTF. The CDR3 coding sequence is TGTGCCACCCACCCCGGACAGGGTAGAGACTATGGCTACACCTTC.

The chain has TRBV3-1 (or the pseudogene TRBV3-2) and TRBJ2-7; 7 nucleotides align to TRBD2. Trimming took 3 bases from V and 2 from J; bases not matched to a gene: 4. The CDR3 has 14 amino acids. Per germline, CDR1 LGHDT and CDR2 YNNKEL (reference sequence). CDR3 sequence reads: CASSHGLGTYEQYF. The CDR3, as DNA: TGTGCCAGCAGCCACGGACTAGGGACCTACGAGCAGTACTTC.

This chain's CDR3 is CASSLDTGVLEGYTF. The CDR3 DNA reads as TGCGCCAGCAGCTTGGATACAGGGGTTTTAGAGGGCTACACCTTC. The rearrangement uses TRBV5-1 and TRBJ1-2; 7 bases line up with TRBD1. From germline, CDR1 is SGHRS and CDR2 YFSETQ. CDR3 size: 15 residues. J was trimmed by 8 bases and V by 0 bases; bases with no gene match: 10.